The next 10 T cell receptor beta chains were all read from a single sample in a study of cytomegalovirus exposure and HLA in healthy donors. The PCR had 60 Vbeta and 13 Jbeta primers. Libraries were prepared by immunoSEQ multiplex PCR; TCRdb keeps only in-frame clonotypes and omits some of them. The sample holds roughly 190,000 clones; 60% to 80% are singletons and the top ten take 2.1%. The specimen sequenced was PBMCs. The receptor set was obtained from a woman in her twenties or thirties in good health and CMV-seropositive.

This chain connects TRBV6-4 to TRBJ1-5; 11 positions match TRBD1. The CDR3 extends over 17 amino acids. Germline CDR1 and CDR2: MRHNA and SNTAGT. Trimming took 0 bases from V and 3 from J; bases not matched to a gene: 4. Here the CDR3 DNA reads TGTGCCAGCAGTGACTCCCGGACAGGGGGCGACAATCAGCCCCAGCATTTT. Its protein is CASSDSRTGGDNQPQHF.

A few counts support this clone. The CDR3 region has the DNA TGCAGCGCCCTACTAGCGGGAGACGAGGGAGAGACCCAGTACTTC. Translation: CSALLAGDEGETQYF. This chain uses TRBV29-1 with TRBJ2-5, with TRBD2 identical over 11 bases. Germline values: CDR1 SQVTM, CDR2 ANQGSEA. The CDR3 contains 15 residues. V gave up 7 bases and J gave up 4 bases; unmatched junction bases: 11.

The V call is TRBV6-5, the J call TRBJ1-2; possible D gene TRBD1, 5 bases. The CDR3 is made up of 13 amino acids. Trimming took off 4 bases at V and 7 bases at J, with 13 bases between the two ends. CDR1 is MNHEY, CDR2 SVGAGI, per germline. The CDR3 sequence: CASSFAGTTGYTF. CDR3 coding DNA: TGTGCCAGCAGTTTCGCGGGGACCACTGGCTACACCTTC.

The gene calls are TRBV14 and TRBJ2-1; tentative D call: TRBD2 (5 bases). The CDR3 runs 15 residues. The germline V and J ends were trimmed by 2 bases and 2 bases, with 10 bases remaining between them. The germline V gene has CDR1 SGHDN and CDR2 FVKESK. The CDR3 sequence: CASSQYVGTYNEQFF. The DNA of the CDR3 is TGTGCCAGCAGCCAATACGTCGGGACCTACAATGAGCAGTTCTTC.

The chain recombines TRBV4-3 with TRBJ2-3, with 8 bases lining up with TRBD1. Looked up from germline, CDR1 is LGHNA and CDR2 is YSLEER. V lost 0 bases and J lost 4; bases outside the gene matches: 9. The CDR3 has 17 residues. CDR3 DNA: TGCGCCAGCAGCCAAGATCACTCCGGGACAGGCGCAGATACGCAGTATTTT. This gives the protein CASSQDHSGTGADTQYF.

The chain links TRBV7-3 to TRBJ2-7; no firm D call. The CDR3 extends over 11 amino acids. V was cut by 4 bases and J by 4 bases, with 5 bases left in between. Germline-derived CDR1 and CDR2 are SGHTA and FQGTGA. The CDR3 DNA is TGTGCCAGCAGCTCGGAGTACGAGCAGTACTTC. It encodes CASSSEYEQYF.

This chain connects TRBV2 to TRBJ1-1; D is uncertain. Germline loops: CDR1 SNHLY, CDR2 FYNNEI. The CDR3 loop spans 11 amino acids. V shed 8 bases and J shed 9 bases, with 13 bases lying between them. CDR3 sequence (DNA): TGTGCCAGCCACCTAAATCGAAAAGCTTTCTTT. This sequence encodes CASHLNRKAFF.

The genes are TRBV2 and TRBJ2-7, with D unresolved. Germline values: CDR1 SNHLY, CDR2 FYNNEI. V lost 4 bases, J lost 7 bases, and 11 bases lay in between. The length of the CDR3 is 12 residues. This CDR3 is CASSAQAREQYF. Here the CDR3 DNA reads TGTGCCAGCAGTGCCCAAGCTAGGGAGCAGTACTTC.

The chain employs TRBV7-2 and TRBJ1-2; TRBD1 might be the D (5 bases). CDR3 size: 13 residues. Trimming shortened V by 1 base and J by 6 bases, and 9 bases separated the two germline ends. Germline V gene data show CDR1 as SGHTA and CDR2 as FQGNSA. CDR3 region: CASSLDRFNGYTF. The DNA for the CDR3 is TGTGCCAGCAGCTTAGACAGGTTCAATGGCTACACCTTC.

This chain uses TRBV10-3 with TRBJ1-3; 11 positions match TRBD1. The CDR3 loop spans 14 amino acids. CDR1 and CDR2 (germline): ENHRY, SYGVKD. V lost 10 bases to trimming and J lost 4 bases; unmatched junction nucleotides: 6. CDR3 nucleotides: TGTGCCACTGGACAGGGGGCGGTCGGAAACACCATATATTTT. It translates to CATGQGAVGNTIYF.